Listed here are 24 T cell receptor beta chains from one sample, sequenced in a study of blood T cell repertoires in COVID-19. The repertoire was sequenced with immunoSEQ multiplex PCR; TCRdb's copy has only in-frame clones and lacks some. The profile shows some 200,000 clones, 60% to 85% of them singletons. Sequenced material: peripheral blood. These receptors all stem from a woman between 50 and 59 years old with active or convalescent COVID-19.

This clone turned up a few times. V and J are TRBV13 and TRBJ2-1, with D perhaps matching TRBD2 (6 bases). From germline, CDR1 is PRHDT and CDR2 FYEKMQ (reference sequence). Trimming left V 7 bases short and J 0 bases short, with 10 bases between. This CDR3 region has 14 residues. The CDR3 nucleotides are TGTGCCAGCATGGGGCGGGACTCCTACAATGAGCAGTTCTTC. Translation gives CASMGRDSYNEQFF.

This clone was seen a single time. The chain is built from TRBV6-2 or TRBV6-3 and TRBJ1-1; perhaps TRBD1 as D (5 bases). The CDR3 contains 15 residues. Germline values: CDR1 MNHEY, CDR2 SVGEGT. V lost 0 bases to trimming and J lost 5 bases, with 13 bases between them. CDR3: CASSYSQGWLTEAFF. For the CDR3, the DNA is TGTGCCAGCAGTTACTCCCAGGGATGGCTGACTGAAGCTTTCTTT.

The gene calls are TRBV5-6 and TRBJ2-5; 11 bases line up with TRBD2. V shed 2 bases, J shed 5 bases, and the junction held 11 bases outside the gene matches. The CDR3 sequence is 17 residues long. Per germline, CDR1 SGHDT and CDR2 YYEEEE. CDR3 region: CASSFSVLAGGGETQYF. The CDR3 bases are TGTGCCAGCAGCTTTTCTGTTCTAGCGGGAGGAGGGGAGACCCAGTACTTC.

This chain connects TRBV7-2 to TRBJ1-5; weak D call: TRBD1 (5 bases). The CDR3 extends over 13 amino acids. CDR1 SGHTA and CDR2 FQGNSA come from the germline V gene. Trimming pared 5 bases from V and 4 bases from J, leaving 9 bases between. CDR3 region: CASSLTENQPQHF. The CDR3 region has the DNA TGTGCCAGCAGCCTGACAGAGAATCAGCCCCAGCATTTT.

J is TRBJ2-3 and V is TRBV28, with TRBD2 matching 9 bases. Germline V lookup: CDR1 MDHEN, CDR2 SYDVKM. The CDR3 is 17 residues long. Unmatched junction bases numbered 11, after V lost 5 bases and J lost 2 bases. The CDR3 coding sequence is TGTGCCAGCAGTGGGGTTCCGACTAGCGGTTACACAGATACGCAGTATTTT. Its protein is CASSGVPTSGYTDTQYF. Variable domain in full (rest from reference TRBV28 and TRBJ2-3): DVKVTQSSRYLVKRTGEKVFLECVQDMDHENMFWYRQDPGLGLRLIYFSYDVKMKEKGDIPEGYSVSREKKERFSLILESASTNQTSMYLCASSGVPTSGYTDTQYFGPGTRLTVL.

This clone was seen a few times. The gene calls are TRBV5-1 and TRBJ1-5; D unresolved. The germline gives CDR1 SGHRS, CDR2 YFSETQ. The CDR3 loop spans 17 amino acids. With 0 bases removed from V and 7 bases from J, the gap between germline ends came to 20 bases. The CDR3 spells CASSLDTARVLRQPQHF. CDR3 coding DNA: TGCGCCAGCAGCTTGGACACGGCGAGGGTACTACGACAGCCCCAGCATTTT. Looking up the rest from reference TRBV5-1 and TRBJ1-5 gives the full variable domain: KAGVTQTPRYLIKTRGQQVTLSCSPISGHRSVSWYQQTPGQGLQFLFEYFSETQRNKGNFPGRFSGRQFSNSRSEMNVSTLELGDSALYLCASSLDTARVLRQPQHFGDGTRLSIL.

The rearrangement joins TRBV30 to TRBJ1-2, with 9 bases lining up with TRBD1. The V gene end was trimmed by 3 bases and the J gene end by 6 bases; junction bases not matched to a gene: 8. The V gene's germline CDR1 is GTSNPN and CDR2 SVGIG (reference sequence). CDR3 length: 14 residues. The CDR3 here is CAWRWTGAPNGYTF. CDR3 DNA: TGTGCCTGGAGGTGGACAGGGGCCCCTAATGGCTACACCTTC.

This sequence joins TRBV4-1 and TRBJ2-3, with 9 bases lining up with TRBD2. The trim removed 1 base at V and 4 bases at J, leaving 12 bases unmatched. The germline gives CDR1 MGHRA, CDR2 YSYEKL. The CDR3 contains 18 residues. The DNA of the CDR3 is TGCGCCAGCAGCCAAGTGGAGGGAGGGAGCGGGGGGTCAGATACGCAGTATTTT. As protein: CASSQVEGGSGGSDTQYF.

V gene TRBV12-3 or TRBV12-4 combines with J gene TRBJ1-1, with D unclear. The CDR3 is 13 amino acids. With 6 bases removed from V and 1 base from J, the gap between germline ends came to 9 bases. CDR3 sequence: CASSRRENTEAFF. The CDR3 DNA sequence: TGTGCCAGCAGCCGAAGAGAGAACACTGAAGCTTTCTTT.

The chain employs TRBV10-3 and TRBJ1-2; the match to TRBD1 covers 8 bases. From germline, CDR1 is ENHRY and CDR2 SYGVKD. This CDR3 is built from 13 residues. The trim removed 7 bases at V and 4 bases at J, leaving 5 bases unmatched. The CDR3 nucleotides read TGTGCCATCACCCCCGGACAGGGCTATGGCTACACCTTC. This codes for CAITPGQGYGYTF.

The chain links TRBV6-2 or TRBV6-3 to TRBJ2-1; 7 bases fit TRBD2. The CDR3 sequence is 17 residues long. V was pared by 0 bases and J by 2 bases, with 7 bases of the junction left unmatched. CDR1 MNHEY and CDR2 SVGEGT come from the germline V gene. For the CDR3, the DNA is TGTGCCAGCAGTTACTCGAGAGCGGGGCCTCCCTACAATGAGCAGTTCTTC. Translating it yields CASSYSRAGPPYNEQFF.

The CDR3 nucleotides are TGCGCCAGCAGCTCCCTACAGGGGGCTAACTATGGCTACACCTTC. Residues: CASSSLQGANYGYTF. V usage is TRBV5-1 and J usage is TRBJ1-2; 8 nucleotides align to TRBD1. Germline V CDR1 and CDR2: SGHRS, YFSETQ. The trim removed 3 bases at V and 0 bases at J, leaving 4 bases unmatched. The CDR3 length is 15 residues.

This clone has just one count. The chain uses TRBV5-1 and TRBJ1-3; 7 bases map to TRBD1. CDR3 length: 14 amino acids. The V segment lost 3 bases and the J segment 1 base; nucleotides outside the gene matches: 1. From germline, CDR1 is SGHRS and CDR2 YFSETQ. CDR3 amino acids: CASSSGGSGNTIYF. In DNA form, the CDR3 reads TGCGCCAGCAGCTCAGGGGGGTCTGGAAACACCATATATTTT.

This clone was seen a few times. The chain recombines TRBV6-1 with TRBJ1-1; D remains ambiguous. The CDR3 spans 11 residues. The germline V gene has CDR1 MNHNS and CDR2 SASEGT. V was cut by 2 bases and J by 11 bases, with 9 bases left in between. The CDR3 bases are TGTGCCAGCAGTGAATCATCGGGGGCTTTCTTT. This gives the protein CASSESSGAFF.

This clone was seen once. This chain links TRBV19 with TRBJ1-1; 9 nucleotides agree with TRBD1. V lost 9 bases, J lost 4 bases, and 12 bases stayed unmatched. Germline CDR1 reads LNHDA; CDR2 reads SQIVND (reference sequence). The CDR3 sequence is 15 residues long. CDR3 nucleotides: TGTGCCAGCGAAAAATGGACAGGGGTGAGCACTGAAGCTTTCTTT. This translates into CASEKWTGVSTEAFF.

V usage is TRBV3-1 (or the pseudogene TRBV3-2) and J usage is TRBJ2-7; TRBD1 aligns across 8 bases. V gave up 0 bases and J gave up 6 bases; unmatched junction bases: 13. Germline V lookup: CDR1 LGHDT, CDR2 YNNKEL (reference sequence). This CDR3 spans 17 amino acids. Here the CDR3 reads CASSQEVGQGIVREQYF. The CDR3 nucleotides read TGTGCCAGCAGCCAAGAGGTAGGACAGGGAATCGTGCGCGAGCAGTACTTC.

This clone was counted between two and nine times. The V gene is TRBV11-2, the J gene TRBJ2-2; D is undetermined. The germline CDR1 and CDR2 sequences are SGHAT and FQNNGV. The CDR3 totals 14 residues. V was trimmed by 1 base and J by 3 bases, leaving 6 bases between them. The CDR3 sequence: CASSLAEYTGELFF. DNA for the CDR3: TGTGCCAGCAGCTTAGCGGAGTACACCGGGGAGCTGTTTTTT.

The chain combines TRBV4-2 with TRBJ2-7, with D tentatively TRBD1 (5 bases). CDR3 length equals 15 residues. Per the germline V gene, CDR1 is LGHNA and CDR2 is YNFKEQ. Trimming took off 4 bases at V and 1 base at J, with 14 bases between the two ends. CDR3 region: CASSPGVGPSYEQYF. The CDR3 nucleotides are TGTGCCAGCAGCCCCGGCGTGGGGCCATCCTACGAGCAGTACTTC.

CDR3 loop: CASSQTGRETQYF. The DNA for the CDR3 is TGTGCCAGCAGCCAGACAGGTCGGGAGACCCAGTACTTC. J is TRBJ2-5 and V is TRBV3-1 (or the pseudogene TRBV3-2); weak D call: TRBD1 (6 bases). The CDR3 spans 13 residues. Germline lookup yields CDR1 LGHDT and CDR2 YNNKEL (reference sequence). V was trimmed by 3 bases and J by 5 bases, leaving 10 bases between them.

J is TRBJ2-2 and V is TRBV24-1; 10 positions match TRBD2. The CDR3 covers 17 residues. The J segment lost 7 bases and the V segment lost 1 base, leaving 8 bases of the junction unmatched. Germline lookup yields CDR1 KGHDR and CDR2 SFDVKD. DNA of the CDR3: TGTGCCACCAGTGATTTCCGGCTAGCGGGAGCGGGCGGGGAGCTGTTTTTT. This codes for CATSDFRLAGAGGELFF.

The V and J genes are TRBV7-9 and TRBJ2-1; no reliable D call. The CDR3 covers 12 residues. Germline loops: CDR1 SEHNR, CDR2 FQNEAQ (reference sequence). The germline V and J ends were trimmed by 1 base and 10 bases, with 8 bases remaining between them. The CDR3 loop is CASSLDWQEQFF. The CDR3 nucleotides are TGTGCCAGCAGCTTAGATTGGCAAGAGCAGTTCTTC.

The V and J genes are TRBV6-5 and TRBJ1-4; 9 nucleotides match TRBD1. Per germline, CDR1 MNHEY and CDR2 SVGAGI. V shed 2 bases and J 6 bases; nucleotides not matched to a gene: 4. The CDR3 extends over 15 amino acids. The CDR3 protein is CASSYARQGDEKLFF. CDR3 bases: TGTGCCAGCAGTTACGCGAGACAGGGGGATGAAAAACTGTTTTTT.

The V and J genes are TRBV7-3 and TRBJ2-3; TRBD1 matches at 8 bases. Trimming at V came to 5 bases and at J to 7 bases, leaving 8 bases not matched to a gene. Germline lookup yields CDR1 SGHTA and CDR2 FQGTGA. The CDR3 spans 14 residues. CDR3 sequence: CASSLPGQGHTQYF. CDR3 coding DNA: TGTGCCAGCAGCCTTCCAGGACAGGGACATACGCAGTATTTT. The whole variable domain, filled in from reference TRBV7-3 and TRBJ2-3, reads GAGVSQTPSNKVTEKGKYVELRCDPISGHTALYWYRQSLGQGPEFLIYFQGTGAADDSGLPNDRFFAVRPEGSVSTLKIQRTERGDSAVYLCASSLPGQGHTQYFGPGTRLTVL.

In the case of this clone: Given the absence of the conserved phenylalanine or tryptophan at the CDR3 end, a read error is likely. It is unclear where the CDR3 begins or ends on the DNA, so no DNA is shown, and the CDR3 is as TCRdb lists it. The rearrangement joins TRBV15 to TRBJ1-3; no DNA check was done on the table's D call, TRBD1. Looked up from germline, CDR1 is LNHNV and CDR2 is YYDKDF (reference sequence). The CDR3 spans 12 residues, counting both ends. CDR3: CATSRVPGTALV.